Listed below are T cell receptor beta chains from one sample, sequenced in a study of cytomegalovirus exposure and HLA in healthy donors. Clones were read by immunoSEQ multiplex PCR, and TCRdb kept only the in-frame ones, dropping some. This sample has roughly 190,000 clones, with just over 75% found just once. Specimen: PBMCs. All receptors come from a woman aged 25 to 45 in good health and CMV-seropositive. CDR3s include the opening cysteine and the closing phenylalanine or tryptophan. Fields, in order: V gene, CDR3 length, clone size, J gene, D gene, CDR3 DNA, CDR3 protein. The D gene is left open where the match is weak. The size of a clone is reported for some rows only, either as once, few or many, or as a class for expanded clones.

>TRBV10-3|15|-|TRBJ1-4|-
TGTGCCATCAGTGAGGGCGCAGGGGCCAATGAAAAACTGTTTTTT
CAISEGAGANEKLFF
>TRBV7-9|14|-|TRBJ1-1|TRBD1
TGTGCCAGCACCCTGGGACAGACGAACACTGAAGCTTTCTTT
CASTLGQTNTEAFF
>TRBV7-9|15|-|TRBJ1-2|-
TGTGCCAGCAGTTATCTCCGACAGCTTAACTATGGCTACACCTTC
CASSYLRQLNYGYTF
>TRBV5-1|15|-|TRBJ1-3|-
TGCGCCAGCAGCTTATCGGCAGGGAAGATTAACACCATATATTTT
CASSLSAGKINTIYF
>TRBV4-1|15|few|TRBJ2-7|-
TGCGCCAGCAGCCAAAGCCCAGGTTCCGTTTACGAGCAGTACTTC
CASSQSPGSVYEQYF
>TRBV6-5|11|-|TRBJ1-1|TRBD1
TGTGCCAGCACCCAGGGGGGACAAGCTTTCTTT
CASTQGGQAFF
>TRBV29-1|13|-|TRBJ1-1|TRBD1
TGCAGCGTTAGTAGGGACAGTCACACTGAAGCTTTCTTT
CSVSRDSHTEAFF
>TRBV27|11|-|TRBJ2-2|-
TGTGCCAGCTCGGAGACCGGGGAGCTGTTTTTT
CASSETGELFF
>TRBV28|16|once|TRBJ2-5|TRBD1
TGTGCCAGCAGATGGACAGGAGCCATACGACAAGAGACCCAGTACTTC
CASRWTGAIRQETQYF
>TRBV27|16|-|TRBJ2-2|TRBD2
TGTGCCAGCAGCCCGACTAGCGGGGGGGATACCGGGGAGCTGTTTTTT
CASSPTSGGDTGELFF
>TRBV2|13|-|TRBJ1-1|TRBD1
TGTGCCAGCACCACAGGGGGGGGCACTGAAGCTTTCTTT
CASTTGGGTEAFF
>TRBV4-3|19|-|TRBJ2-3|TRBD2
TGCGCCAGCAGCCAAGGGACTAGCGGGAGTTTCGGGGGCACAGATACGCAGTATTTT
CASSQGTSGSFGGTDTQYF
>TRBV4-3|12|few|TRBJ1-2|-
TGCGCCAGCAGCCAAGTTTCGGGAGGCTACACCTTC
CASSQVSGGYTF
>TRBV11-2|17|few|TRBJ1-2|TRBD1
TGTGCCAGCAGCTTAGGGGGACAGGGGCCGCTTATATACGGCTACACCTTC
CASSLGGQGPLIYGYTF
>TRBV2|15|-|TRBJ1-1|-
TGTGCCAGCAGAGGCAGATCGGGGGGAGGGGATGAAGCTTTCTTT
CASRGRSGGGDEAFF
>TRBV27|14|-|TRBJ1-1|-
TGTGCCAGCAGTTTAACGGAGATCAACACTGAAGCTTTCTTT
CASSLTEINTEAFF
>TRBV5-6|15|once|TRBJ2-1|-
TGTGCCAGCAGCCCCGGCGGGTGGCCCTACAATGAGCAGTTCTTC
CASSPGGWPYNEQFF
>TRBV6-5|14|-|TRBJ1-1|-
TGTGCCAGCAGTTACTATCGAGGACAGCAAGAAGCTTTCTTT
CASSYYRGQQEAFF
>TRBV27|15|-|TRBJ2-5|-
TGTGCCAGCAGTTTTCGACAGTTAGGCCAAGAGACCCAGTACTTC
CASSFRQLGQETQYF
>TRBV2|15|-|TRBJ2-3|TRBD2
TGTGCCAGCAGCGCCGGGACTAGCGGCGCAGATACGCAGTATTTT
CASSAGTSGADTQYF
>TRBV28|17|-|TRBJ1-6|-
TGTGCCAGCAGTTCCCACAGGGCAAGCTCCTATAATTCACCCCTCCACTTT
CASSSHRASSYNSPLHF
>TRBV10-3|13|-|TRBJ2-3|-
TGTGCCATCAGTGAGTTACAGGAGGGTACGCAGTATTTT
CAISELQEGTQYF
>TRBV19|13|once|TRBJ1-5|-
TGTGCCAGTACGAACAGTCAAAATCAGCCCCAGCATTTT
CASTNSQNQPQHF
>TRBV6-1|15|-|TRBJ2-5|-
TGTGCCAGCAGTGAGGGGGCAGCGGGACGAGAGACCCAGTACTTC
CASSEGAAGRETQYF